This T cell receptor beta chain derives from a study of early T cells in non-severe SARS-CoV-2 infection. Across the study: The study sequenced bulk RNA from unsorted whole blood, with chains unpaired.

Unique molecular identifiers were attached to individual cDNA molecules. TCRdb analysed the 5' RACE reads with MiXCR anew, one entry per CDR3 protein. The sample has approximately 30,000 distinct CDR3 sequences; around 7% are singletons. This clonotype was detected many times. The CDR3 loop spans 16 amino acids. Trimming at V came to 2 bases and at J to 5 bases, leaving 4 bases not matched to a gene. The sample taken for sequencing was whole blood. The rearrangement joins TRBV12-3 or TRBV12-4 to TRBJ2-1; TRBD2 agrees at 12 bases. This receptor was identified in an adult who was a healthcare worker with PCR-confirmed SARS-CoV-2 infection or an uninfected control (not recorded which). CDR3 sequence reads: CASSLRLAGGHNEQFF. Here the CDR3 DNA reads TGTGCCAGCAGTTTAAGGCTAGCGGGGGGGCACAATGAGCAGTTCTTC.